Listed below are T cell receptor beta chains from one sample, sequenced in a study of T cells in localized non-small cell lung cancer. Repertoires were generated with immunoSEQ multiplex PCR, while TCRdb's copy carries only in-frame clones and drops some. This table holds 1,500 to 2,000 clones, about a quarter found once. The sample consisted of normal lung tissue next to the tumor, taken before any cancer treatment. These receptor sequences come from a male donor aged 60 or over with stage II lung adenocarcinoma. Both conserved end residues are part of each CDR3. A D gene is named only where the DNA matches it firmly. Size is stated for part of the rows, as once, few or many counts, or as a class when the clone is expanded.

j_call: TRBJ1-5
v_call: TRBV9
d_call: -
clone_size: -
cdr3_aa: CASMAGLDQPQHF
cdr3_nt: TGTGCCAGCATGGCAGGGCTAGATCAGCCCCAGCATTTT

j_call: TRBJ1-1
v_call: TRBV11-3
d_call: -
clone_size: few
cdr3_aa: CASSLVTGLNTEAFF
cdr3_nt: TGTGCCAGCAGCTTAGTGACAGGCTTGAACACTGAAGCTTTCTTT

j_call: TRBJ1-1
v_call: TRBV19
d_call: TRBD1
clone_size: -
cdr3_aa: CASSTRDRPTEAFF
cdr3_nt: TGTGCCAGTAGTACCCGGGACAGACCTACTGAAGCTTTCTTT

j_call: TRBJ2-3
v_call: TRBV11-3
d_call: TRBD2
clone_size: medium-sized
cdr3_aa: CASSFQREVADTQYF
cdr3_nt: TGTGCCAGCAGCTTCCAGCGGGAGGTGGCAGATACGCAGTATTTT

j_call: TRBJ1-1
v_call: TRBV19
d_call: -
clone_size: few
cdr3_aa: CASSLLPGPNTEAFF
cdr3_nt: TGTGCCAGTAGTTTACTTCCGGGGCCGAACACTGAAGCTTTCTTT

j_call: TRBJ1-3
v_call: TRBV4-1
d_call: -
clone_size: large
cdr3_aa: CASSQRGQQGASGNTIYF
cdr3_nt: TGCGCCAGCAGCCAGAGAGGGCAACAGGGTGCCTCTGGAAACACCATATATTTT

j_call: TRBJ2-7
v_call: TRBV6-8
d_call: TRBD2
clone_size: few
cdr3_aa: CASTHERDYEQYF
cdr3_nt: TGTGCCAGCACTCATGAGCGGGACTACGAGCAGTACTTC

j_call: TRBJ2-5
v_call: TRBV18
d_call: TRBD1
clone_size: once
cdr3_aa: CASSPPTGGVTQYF
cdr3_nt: TGTGCCAGCTCACCCCCGACAGGGGGCGTGACCCAGTACTTC

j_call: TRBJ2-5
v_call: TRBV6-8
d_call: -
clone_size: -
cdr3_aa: CASKSQGETQYF
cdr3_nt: TGTGCCAGCAAGTCGCAGGGAGAGACCCAGTACTTC

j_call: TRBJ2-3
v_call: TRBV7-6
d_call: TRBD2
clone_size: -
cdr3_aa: CASSWFQRELDTQYF
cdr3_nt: TGTGCCAGCAGCTGGTTTCAGCGGGAGTTAGATACGCAGTATTTT

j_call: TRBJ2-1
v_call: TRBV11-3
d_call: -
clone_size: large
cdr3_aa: CASSLGSGSNEQFF
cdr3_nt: TGTGCCAGCAGCTTAGGGAGTGGCTCTAATGAGCAGTTCTTC

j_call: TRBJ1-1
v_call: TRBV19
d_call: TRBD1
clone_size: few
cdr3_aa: CASSRTGQGNTEAFF
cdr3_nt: TGTGCCAGTAGTCGGACGGGACAGGGTAACACTGAAGCTTTCTTT

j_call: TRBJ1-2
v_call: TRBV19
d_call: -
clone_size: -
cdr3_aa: CASTSRPGRPTNYGYTF
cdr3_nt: TGTGCCAGTACCTCAAGACCAGGGAGGCCCACTAACTATGGCTACACCTTC

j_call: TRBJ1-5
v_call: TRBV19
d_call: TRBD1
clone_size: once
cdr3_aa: CASSATGGWNQPQHF
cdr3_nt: TGTGCCAGTAGTGCAACAGGGGGGTGGAATCAGCCCCAGCATTTT

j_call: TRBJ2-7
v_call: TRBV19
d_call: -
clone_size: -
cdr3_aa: CASSLWGGGTSYEQYF
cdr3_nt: TGTGCCAGCAGTTTATGGGGTGGCGGAACCTCCTACGAGCAGTACTTC

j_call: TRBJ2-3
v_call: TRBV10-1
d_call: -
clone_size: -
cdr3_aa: CATEDLRTQYF
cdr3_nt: TGCGCCACCGAGGATTTGCGTACGCAGTATTTT

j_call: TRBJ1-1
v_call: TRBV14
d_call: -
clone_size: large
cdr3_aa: CASSQGDGRAAFF
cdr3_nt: TGTGCCAGCAGCCAAGGGGACGGTCGAGCAGCTTTCTTT

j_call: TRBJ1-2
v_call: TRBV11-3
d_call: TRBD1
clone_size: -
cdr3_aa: CASSLTGDSYYGYTF
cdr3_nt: TGTGCCAGCAGCTTAACCGGGGACAGCTACTATGGCTACACCTTC

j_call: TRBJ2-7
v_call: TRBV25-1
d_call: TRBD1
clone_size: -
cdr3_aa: CASSEAGTATYEQYF
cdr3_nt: TGTGCCAGCAGTGAAGCCGGGACAGCGACCTACGAGCAGTACTTC

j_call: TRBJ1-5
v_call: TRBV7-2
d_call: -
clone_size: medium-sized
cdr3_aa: CASSPEMDQPQHF
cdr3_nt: TGTGCCAGCAGCCCAGAGATGGATCAGCCCCAGCATTTT

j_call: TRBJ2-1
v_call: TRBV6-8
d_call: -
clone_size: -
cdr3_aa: CATGRSSYNEQFF
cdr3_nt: TGTGCCACAGGGAGGAGCTCCTACAATGAGCAGTTCTTC

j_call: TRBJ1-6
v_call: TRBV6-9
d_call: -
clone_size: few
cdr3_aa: CASSPGLGGANSPLHF
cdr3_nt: TGTGCCAGCAGCCCCGGGTTGGGAGGAGCCAATTCACCCCTCCACTTT

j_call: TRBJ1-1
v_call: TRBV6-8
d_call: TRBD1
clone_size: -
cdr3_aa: CASSSTRGDSHTEAFF
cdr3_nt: TGTGCCAGCAGTTCCACTCGTGGGGACAGTCACACTGAAGCTTTCTTT

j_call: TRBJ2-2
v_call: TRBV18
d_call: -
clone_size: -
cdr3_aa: CASSPQGGFTGELFF
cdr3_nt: TGTGCCAGCTCACCACAGGGGGGATTCACCGGGGAGCTGTTTTTT

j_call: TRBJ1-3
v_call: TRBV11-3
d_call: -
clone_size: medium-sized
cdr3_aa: CASSLVKRSSGNTIYF
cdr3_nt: TGTGCCAGCAGCTTAGTTAAAAGAAGCTCTGGAAACACCATATATTTT

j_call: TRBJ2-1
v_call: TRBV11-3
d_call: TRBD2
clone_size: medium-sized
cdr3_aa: CASSLLAGDILQQFF
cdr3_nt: TGTGCCAGCAGCTTGCTAGCGGGAGATATTTTGCAGCAGTTCTTC

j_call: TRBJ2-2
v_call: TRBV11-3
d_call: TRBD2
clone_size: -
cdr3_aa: CASSLGTSENTGELFF
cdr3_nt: TGTGCCAGCAGCCTCGGGACTAGCGAGAACACCGGGGAGCTGTTTTTT

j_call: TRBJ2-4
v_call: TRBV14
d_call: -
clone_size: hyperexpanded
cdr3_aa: CASSQAWGNIQYF
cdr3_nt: TGTGCCAGCAGCCAAGCGTGGGGAAACATTCAGTACTTC

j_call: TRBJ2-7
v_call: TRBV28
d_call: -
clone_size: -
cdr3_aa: CASSRDPRHLLYEQYF
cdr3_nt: TGTGCCAGCAGCCGTGACCCGAGACATCTTCTTTACGAGCAGTACTTC

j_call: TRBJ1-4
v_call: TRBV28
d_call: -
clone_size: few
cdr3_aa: CASRRRTANEKLFF
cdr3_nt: TGTGCCAGCAGACGACGGACTGCTAATGAAAAACTGTTTTTT

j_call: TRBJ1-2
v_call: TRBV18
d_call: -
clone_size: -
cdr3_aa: CASSPGRMTDGYTF
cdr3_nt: TGTGCCAGCTCACCAGGAAGAATGACGGATGGCTACACCTTC

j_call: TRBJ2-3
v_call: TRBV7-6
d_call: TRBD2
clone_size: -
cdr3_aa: CASRSWGGGPSGDTQYF
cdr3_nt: TGTGCCAGCAGGTCTTGGGGGGGAGGGCCCTCTGGAGATACGCAGTATTTT

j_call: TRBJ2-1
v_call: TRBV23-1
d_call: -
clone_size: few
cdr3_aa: CASSQEPGGGYNEQFF
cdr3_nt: TGCGCCAGCAGCCAAGAACCAGGGGGAGGGTACAATGAGCAGTTCTTC